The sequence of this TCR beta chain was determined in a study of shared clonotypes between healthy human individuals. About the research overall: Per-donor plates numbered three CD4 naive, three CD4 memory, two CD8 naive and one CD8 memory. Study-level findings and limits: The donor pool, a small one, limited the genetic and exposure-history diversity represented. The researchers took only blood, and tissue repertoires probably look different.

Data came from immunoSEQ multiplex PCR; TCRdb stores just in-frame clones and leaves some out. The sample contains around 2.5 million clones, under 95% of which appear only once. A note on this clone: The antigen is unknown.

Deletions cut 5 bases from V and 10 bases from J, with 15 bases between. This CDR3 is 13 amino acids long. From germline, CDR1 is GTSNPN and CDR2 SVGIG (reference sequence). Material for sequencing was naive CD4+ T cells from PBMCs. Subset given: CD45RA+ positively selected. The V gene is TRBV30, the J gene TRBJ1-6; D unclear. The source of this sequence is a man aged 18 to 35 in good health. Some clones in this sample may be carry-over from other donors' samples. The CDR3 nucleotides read TGTGCCTGGTCGGGTCAGCTAGACTCACCCCTCCACTTT. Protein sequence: CAWSGQLDSPLHF.